These T cell receptor beta chains were read from a single sample in a study of cytomegalovirus exposure and HLA in healthy donors. TCRdb keeps only in-frame clones here, not all; method: immunoSEQ multiplex PCR. The sample consists of 200,000 to 250,000 clones, approximately 80% of them appearing once. Sequences were obtained from PBMCs. These receptors were obtained from a woman aged 30 to 39 in good health and CMV-seropositive. Each CDR3 is given with its conserved first and last residue. D genes are given only for firm matches. Clone size is not always given. Where it is, it says once, few, many or a class for expanded clones.

V gene	J gene	clone size	D gene	CDR3 protein	CDR3 DNA
TRBV4-1	TRBJ2-1	.	.	CASSQERETSTHNEQFF	TGCGCCAGCAGCCAAGAAAGGGAGACCTCGACCCACAATGAGCAGTTCTTC
TRBV21-1	TRBJ1-1	.	.	CASSEPPEAFF	TGTGCCAGCAGCGAGCCTCCAGAAGCTTTCTTT
TRBV9	TRBJ2-2	.	.	CASSVGYGELFF	TGTGCCAGCAGCGTAGGGTACGGGGAGCTGTTTTTT
TRBV6-5	TRBJ1-1	.	.	CASSFYEGNTEAFF	TGTGCCAGCAGTTTCTACGAGGGAAACACTGAAGCTTTCTTT
TRBV2	TRBJ1-1	.	TRBD1	CASTWGQRDTEAFF	TGTGCCAGCACCTGGGGACAGAGGGACACTGAAGCTTTCTTT
TRBV7-2	TRBJ2-4	once	TRBD2	CASSSGTSGGSVQYF	TGTGCCAGCAGCTCCGGGACTAGCGGGGGGTCGGTTCAGTACTTC
TRBV27	TRBJ2-1	.	.	CASSLSGYSYNEQFF	TGTGCCAGCAGTTTAAGCGGTTACTCCTACAATGAGCAGTTCTTC
TRBV6-5	TRBJ1-1	.	TRBD1	CASSYSKGANTEAFF	TGTGCCAGCAGTTACTCCAAGGGGGCGAACACTGAAGCTTTCTTT
TRBV29-1	TRBJ2-5	.	TRBD1	CSVGGTGSVRETQYF	TGCAGCGTGGGGGGGACAGGGTCCGTACGGGAGACCCAGTACTTC
TRBV30	TRBJ2-5	.	.	CAWSVISETQYF	TGTGCCTGGAGTGTAATATCAGAGACCCAGTACTTC
TRBV19	TRBJ1-2	.	TRBD1	CASPRGLGYGYTF	TGTGCCAGTCCCAGGGGGCTAGGATATGGCTACACCTTC
TRBV6-5	TRBJ1-3	.	.	CASSYRPGLENTIYF	TGTGCCAGCAGTTACCGTCCAGGCTTAGAAAACACCATATATTTT
TRBV4-3	TRBJ1-1	.	.	CASSQDGGLGEAFF	TGCGCCAGCAGCCAAGATGGCGGACTAGGCGAAGCTTTCTTT
TRBV5-6	TRBJ2-3	.	.	CASSQTISADTQYF	TGTGCCAGCAGCCAAACTATAAGCGCAGATACGCAGTATTTT
TRBV30	TRBJ2-2	few	.	CAWSAQGSTGELFF	TGTGCCTGGAGCGCACAGGGTAGCACCGGGGAGCTGTTTTTT
TRBV6-5	TRBJ1-5	.	.	CASSSIGQPQHF	TGTGCCAGCAGTTCTATTGGACAGCCCCAGCATTTT
TRBV2	TRBJ2-7	.	.	CASSALPGGEQYF	TGTGCCAGCAGTGCCCTCCCCGGAGGCGAGCAGTACTTC
TRBV30	TRBJ1-4	.	TRBD1	CAWSTSGTGGEKLFF	TGTGCCTGGAGCACCTCCGGGACAGGCGGTGAAAAACTGTTTTTT
TRBV7-2	TRBJ2-7	.	TRBD1	CASSPRNTGGYEQYF	TGTGCCAGCAGCCCCCGGAACACAGGGGGGTACGAGCAGTACTTC
TRBV30	TRBJ2-1	.	.	CAWSKNYAPYNEQFF	TGTGCCTGGAGTAAAAACTACGCACCCTACAATGAGCAGTTCTTC
TRBV27	TRBJ2-3	once	.	CASSLVSGRTDTQYF	TGTGCCAGCAGTTTGGTTAGCGGACGCACAGATACGCAGTATTTT
TRBV7-9	TRBJ2-7	once	TRBD1	CASSLGTGQHEQYF	TGTGCCAGCAGCTTGGGGACAGGGCAACACGAGCAGTACTTC
TRBV4-1	TRBJ1-1	.	.	CASSGGPVVNTEAFF	TGCGCCAGCAGTGGGGGTCCAGTCGTGAACACTGAAGCTTTCTTT
TRBV13	TRBJ2-3	.	TRBD1	CASSPAGTGGLARADTQYF	TGTGCCAGCAGCCCCGCCGGGACAGGGGGTCTAGCGAGAGCAGATACGCAGTATTTT
TRBV30	TRBJ2-2	.	TRBD2	CAWSVGGRGGELFF	TGTGCCTGGAGTGTAGGCGGGAGGGGCGGGGAGCTGTTTTTT
TRBV5-1	TRBJ1-4	.	.	CASSLAASTNEKLFF	TGCGCCAGCAGCTTGGCCGCGTCAACTAATGAAAAACTGTTTTTT
TRBV5-4	TRBJ2-3	.	.	CASSLDSGTVDTQYF	TGTGCCAGCAGCTTGGACTCCGGGACTGTAGATACGCAGTATTTT
TRBV19	TRBJ2-1	.	TRBD2	CASSILAASYNEQFF	TGTGCCAGTAGTATTCTAGCGGCAAGCTACAATGAGCAGTTCTTC
TRBV4-1	TRBJ2-1	once	TRBD2	CASSQDSPLAGVWNEQFF	TGCGCCAGCAGCCAAGATTCGCCCCTAGCGGGAGTGTGGAATGAGCAGTTCTTC
TRBV27	TRBJ2-7	.	TRBD2	CASRPGRESYEQYF	TGTGCCAGCAGGCCCGGGCGGGAGTCCTACGAGCAGTACTTC
TRBV6-1	TRBJ1-2	few	.	CASSYRYF	TGTGCCAGCAGCTACAGGTACTTC
TRBV19	TRBJ1-2	once	.	CASTNRADGYTF	TGTGCCAGCACAAACAGGGCTGATGGCTACACCTTC
TRBV27	TRBJ2-7	.	.	CASSVTGAPLYEQYF	TGTGCCAGCAGCGTTACGGGAGCGCCTTTGTACGAGCAGTACTTC
TRBV30	TRBJ2-5	.	TRBD2	CAWSMGLNQETQYF	TGTGCCTGGAGTATGGGACTAAATCAAGAGACCCAGTACTTC
TRBV7-6	TRBJ1-1	.	.	CASSSGDGNTEAFF	TGTGCCAGCAGCTCGGGGGACGGAAACACTGAAGCTTTCTTT
TRBV18	TRBJ2-7	.	TRBD1	CASSPQNRGSRYEQYF	TGTGCCAGCTCACCACAGAACAGGGGCTCTAGATACGAGCAGTACTTC
TRBV5-1	TRBJ2-5	.	.	CASSLGTASQETQYF	TGCGCCAGCAGCCTAGGGACTGCGTCGCAAGAGACCCAGTACTTC
TRBV27	TRBJ2-1	.	TRBD1	CASTKGTELGNEQFF	TGTGCCAGCACCAAAGGGACAGAGTTGGGCAATGAGCAGTTCTTC
TRBV28	TRBJ2-3	.	TRBD2	CASSSLSGRATDTQYF	TGTGCCAGCAGTTCCCTTAGCGGGAGGGCGACAGATACGCAGTATTTT
TRBV4-1	TRBJ2-5	.	.	CASSQERSAEQETQYF	TGCGCCAGCAGCCAAGAAAGGTCGGCGGAGCAAGAGACCCAGTACTTC
TRBV10-3	TRBJ2-7	.	TRBD2	CAISSGGYEQYF	TGTGCCATCTCTAGCGGGGGCTACGAGCAGTACTTC
TRBV5-1	TRBJ1-2	.	TRBD1	CASSFPGGSYGYTF	TGCGCCAGCAGCTTCCCAGGGGGCAGCTATGGCTACACCTTC
TRBV27	TRBJ2-7	.	TRBD1	CASSFLDRGHEQYF	TGTGCCAGCAGTTTTTTGGACAGGGGCCACGAGCAGTACTTC
TRBV5-1	TRBJ2-6	.	.	CASSLLQTSSGANVLTF	TGCGCCAGCAGCTTGCTTCAGACGAGCTCTGGGGCCAACGTCCTGACTTTC
TRBV25-1	TRBJ2-7	.	.	CASSDPGAMSEQYF	TGTGCCAGCAGTGATCCGGGGGCGATGAGCGAGCAGTACTTC
TRBV28	TRBJ2-3	.	.	CASSFSADTQYF	TGTGCCAGCAGTTTTTCCGCAGATACGCAGTATTTT
TRBV15	TRBJ1-4	once	.	CATSTGTEGTNEKLFF	TGTGCCACCAGCACCGGGACGGAGGGCACTAATGAAAAACTGTTTTTT
TRBV2	TRBJ2-2	.	TRBD1	CASSFGQGANGELFF	TGTGCCAGCAGTTTCGGACAGGGGGCGAACGGGGAGCTGTTTTTT
TRBV6-1	TRBJ1-1	.	TRBD1	CASSNTGGNTEAFF	TGTGCCAGCAGTAATACAGGGGGGAACACTGAAGCTTTCTTT
TRBV5-8	TRBJ2-2	.	TRBD1	CASSPDRGIGELFF	TGTGCCAGCAGTCCGGACAGGGGAATCGGGGAGCTGTTTTTT
TRBV6-5	TRBJ2-7	.	TRBD2	CASSYSISGSNYEQYF	TGTGCCAGCAGTTACTCGATTAGCGGGAGTAACTACGAGCAGTACTTC
TRBV11-2	TRBJ1-2	.	.	CASSSGTNGYTF	TGTGCCAGCAGTTCAGGGACTAACGGCTACACCTTC
TRBV20-1	TRBJ2-5	few	.	CSVTGETQYF	TGCAGTGTTACGGGAGAGACCCAGTACTTC